This T cell receptor (beta chain) derives from a study of human T cells and chemical hapten exposure. Study information: Per-sample variation in TCR yield stemmed mainly from small pooled library volume differences.

It was unfractionated whole blood from which total RNA was extracted. Individual cDNA molecules received unique molecular identifiers in the library. Methods used by the authors: Sample-level TCR yields exhibited a median of around 100,000, with a range of about 20,000 to 750,000. MiXCR, run by TCRdb on the 5' RACE reads, gives a single entry per CDR3 protein. None of the V and J calls come from the authors' own analysis; TCRdb made them. The sample includes about 81,000 distinct CDR3 sequences, approximately 8% of them seen just once. This clonotype showed up just a few times. Antigen unknown. Findings of the study overall: With regard to DPC sensitization, TCRs above 1 in 1000 frequency did not change.

Germline-derived CDR1 and CDR2 are SGDLS and YYNGEE. V lost 0 bases and J lost 3, with 9 bases in between. The CDR3 is 15 amino acids. The chain is built from TRBV9 and TRBJ1-4, with D tentatively TRBD1 (6 bases). This receptor was obtained from a male donor in good health. CDR3 in DNA: TGTGCCAGCAGCGTAGTCGGGGGCTCTAATGAAAAACTGTTTTTT. It encodes CASSVVGGSNEKLFF.